Presented here are 27 T cell receptor beta chains from one specimen sequenced in a study of Ad26.COV2.S vaccination and SARS-CoV-2 variants. Using immunoSEQ multiplex PCR, the repertoire was profiled, and TCRdb retains in-frame clones only, with some absent. The table shows around 400,000 clones, with 83% occurring only once. The treatment: some 19 received Ad26.COV2.S at low or high dose, single or two shots; roughly five received placebo; per-sample allocation not given. Samples analyzed were those drawn on day 63 after the first vaccine or placebo injection. Sequenced material: peripheral blood, taken in a trial of Ad26.COV2.S vaccine versus placebo. The source is a person aged 18-65 years who received the Ad26.COV2.S COVID-19 vaccine or a placebo.

This chain uses TRBV3-1 (or the pseudogene TRBV3-2) with TRBJ1-6; D gene ambiguous. Trimming stripped 0 bases from V and 9 bases from J, with 9 bases between. Germline lookup yields CDR1 LGHDT and CDR2 YNNKEL (reference sequence). The CDR3 runs to 14 residues. DNA of the CDR3: TGTGCCAGCAGCCAAGAACTCCTAAGTTCACCCCTCCACTTT. Translating it yields CASSQELLSSPLHF.

The J gene is TRBJ2-7, the V gene TRBV29-1; perhaps TRBD1 as D (5 bases). CDR1 is SQVTM, CDR2 ANQGSEA, per germline. This CDR3 contains 11 residues. Trimming removed 7 bases at V and 4 bases at J, with 11 bases between. Written as DNA, the CDR3 is TGCAGCGCAGACGACAGATACGAGCAGTACTTC. Its translation: CSADDRYEQYF.

The chain carries TRBV9 and TRBJ1-2; D ambiguous. Germline CDR1 SGDLS, CDR2 YYNGEE. Trimming took off 2 bases at V and 3 bases at J, with 14 bases between the two ends. This CDR3 comprises 15 residues. CDR3 sequence (DNA): TGTGCCAGCAGCGTGGGAAGGGCAGCTGACTATGGCTACACCTTC. This gives the protein CASSVGRAADYGYTF.

The chain uses TRBV10-1 and TRBJ2-3, with 14 nucleotides matching TRBD2. The CDR3 spans 15 residues. Germline loops: CDR1 WNHNN, CDR2 SYGVQD (reference sequence). The junction had 4 bases not matched to a gene; V was cut back by 6 bases and J by 5 bases. CDR3 DNA sequence: TGCGCCAGCAGGGGGACTAGCGGGGGTATAGATACGCAGTATTTT. Translating it yields CASRGTSGGIDTQYF.

The V gene is TRBV12-5, the J gene TRBJ1-1, with a possible D match to TRBD1 (5 bases). The germline gives CDR1 LGHNT, CDR2 FRNRAP. V was shortened by 1 base and J by 4 bases, with 10 bases between the two germline ends. The CDR3 is 14 residues long. The CDR3 DNA sequence: TGTGCTAGTGGTTTGGAGGGGAGGGCCACTGAAGCTTTCTTT. Amino acid sequence: CASGLEGRATEAFF.

V usage is TRBV5-1 and J usage is TRBJ1-2; D is uncertain. V was pared by 0 bases and J by 8 bases, with 8 bases between. This CDR3 contains 12 residues. Per germline, CDR1 SGHRS and CDR2 YFSETQ. The CDR3 DNA reads TGCGCCAGCAGCTTGGTAGGGAGCGGCTACACCTTC. Protein sequence: CASSLVGSGYTF.

V gene TRBV5-4 combines with J gene TRBJ2-3, with D tentatively TRBD1 or TRBD2 (5 bases each). V was shortened by 0 bases and J by 3 bases, with 14 bases between the two germline ends. The CDR3 consists of 16 residues. Germline loops: CDR1 SGHNT, CDR2 YYREEE (reference sequence). CDR3 bases: TGTGCCAGCAGCTTGGGGGGCCCGGGATTGACAGATACGCAGTATTTT. Translating it yields CASSLGGPGLTDTQYF.

V and J are TRBV4-2 and TRBJ2-5; D tentatively fits TRBD1 or TRBD2 (5 bases each). This CDR3 is 14 amino acids long. Trimming took off 4 bases at V and 4 bases at J, with 13 bases between the two ends. Germline V lookup: CDR1 LGHNA, CDR2 YNFKEQ. The CDR3 loop is CASSPLRGGETQYF. The CDR3 DNA follows: TGTGCCAGCAGCCCTCTGAGGGGCGGAGAGACCCAGTACTTC.

The chain links TRBV9 to TRBJ1-2; 7 bases are a match to TRBD1. The CDR3 sequence is 14 residues long. Germline V gene data show CDR1 as SGDLS and CDR2 as YYNGEE. With 7 bases clipped from V and 8 bases from J, the junction kept 14 bases outside the gene matches. CDR3 nucleotide sequence: TGTGCCAGCGGAGACAGGGTACCGGTTCAGGGCTACACCTTC. Its protein product is CASGDRVPVQGYTF.

The V and J genes are TRBV9 and TRBJ1-2, with a possible D match to TRBD1 (5 bases). The CDR3 runs to 14 residues. V was shortened by 3 bases and J by 2 bases, with 11 bases between the two germline ends. The germline V gene has CDR1 SGDLS and CDR2 YYNGEE. DNA for the CDR3: TGTGCCAGCAGCGCCGACAGAGCGAACTATGGCTACACCTTC. It yields the protein CASSADRANYGYTF.

This rearrangement joins TRBV5-5 to TRBJ1-1; TRBD1 aligns across 8 bases. The CDR3 runs 14 residues. The ends lost 6 bases at V and 0 bases at J; junction bases unmatched: 4. The germline V gene has CDR1 SGHKS and CDR2 YYEKEE (reference sequence). CDR3 DNA: TGTGCCAGCACACACAGGGGGATGAACACTGAAGCTTTCTTT. It translates to CASTHRGMNTEAFF. The full variable domain, its missing parts supplied by reference TRBV5-5 and TRBJ1-1, is DAGVTQSPTHLIKTRGQQVTLRCSPISGHKSVSWYQQVLGQGPQFIFQYYEKEERGRGNFPDRFSARQFPNYSSELNVNALLLGDSALYLCASTHRGMNTEAFFGQGTRLTVV.

This rearrangement joins TRBV6-5 to TRBJ2-3; the D gene is possibly TRBD2 (5 bases). This CDR3 is built from 14 residues. The V end lost 6 bases, the J end lost 4 bases, and 14 bases lay between the germline ends. Germline loops: CDR1 MNHEY, CDR2 SVGAGI. The CDR3 nucleotides are TGTGCCAGCAGGCGGACTCGACGTTCAGATACGCAGTATTTT. This encodes CASRRTRRSDTQYF.

The chain carries TRBV7-8 and TRBJ2-5; 9 bases are shared with TRBD1. The trim removed 5 bases at V and 4 bases at J, leaving 8 bases unmatched. Germline assignment: CDR1 SGHVS and CDR2 FQNEAQ. The CDR3 has 15 amino acids. This CDR3 is CASSKTPGQGETQYF. CDR3 nucleotides: TGTGCCAGCAGCAAGACACCGGGACAGGGAGAGACCCAGTACTTC.

DNA of the CDR3: TGCAGCGCCCGGACTGGCGGGAGCGGAGAGACCCAGTACTTC. Protein product: CSARTGGSGETQYF. This chain connects TRBV29-1 to TRBJ2-5; 7 nucleotides align to TRBD2. The CDR3 covers 14 residues. V trimming: 7 bases; J trimming: 4 bases; junction bases outside the gene matches: 12. Germline CDR1 SQVTM, CDR2 ANQGSEA.

This chain connects TRBV4-2 to TRBJ2-7; TRBD2 aligns across 8 bases. Per the germline V gene, CDR1 is LGHNA and CDR2 is YNFKEQ. The CDR3 covers 16 residues. The V and J ends lost 2 bases and 2 bases, in that order; junction bases with no gene match: 8. The CDR3 DNA follows: TGTGCCAGCAGCCAACTGAGCGGGAGTCGGACCTACGAGCAGTACTTC. Residues: CASSQLSGSRTYEQYF.

The gene calls are TRBV9 and TRBJ2-7; D not certain. In germline, CDR1 is SGDLS, CDR2 YYNGEE. Trimming removed 1 base at V and 0 bases at J, with 8 bases between. The CDR3 consists of 14 residues. CDR3 sequence: CASSVRPSSYEQYF. The CDR3 DNA follows: TGTGCCAGCAGCGTAAGACCTAGCTCCTACGAGCAGTACTTC.

The chain is built from TRBV19 and TRBJ2-1; 8 nucleotides align to TRBD1. Germline V gene data show CDR1 as LNHDA and CDR2 as SQIVND (reference sequence). The CDR3 length is 12 residues. V lost 9 bases to trimming and J lost 8 bases; unmatched junction nucleotides: 6. CDR3 sequence: CASDQGADEQFF. In nucleotides, the CDR3 is TGTGCCAGCGATCAGGGGGCGGATGAGCAGTTCTTC. Based on the CDR3 plus reference TRBV19 and TRBJ2-1, the full variable domain is DGGITQSPKYLFRKEGQNVTLSCEQNLNHDAMYWYRQDPGQGLRLIYYSQIVNDFQKGDIAEGYSVSREKKESFPLTVTSAQKNPTAFYLCASDQGADEQFFGPGTRLTVL.

The V gene is TRBV6-6, the J gene TRBJ1-2; TRBD1 matches 7 bases. The CDR3 consists of 12 residues. V lost 5 bases and J lost 8; bases outside the gene matches: 5. Germline CDR1 reads MNHNY; CDR2 reads SVGAGI (reference sequence). The CDR3 DNA sequence: TGTGCCAGCAGTGACAGGGTGTTCGGCTACACCTTC. It encodes CASSDRVFGYTF.

The rearrangement joins TRBV7-9 to TRBJ2-5, with 10 bases matching TRBD2. With 5 bases clipped from V and 4 bases from J, the junction kept 16 bases outside the gene matches. Germline CDR1 and CDR2: SEHNR and FQNEAQ (reference sequence). The CDR3 spans 18 residues. The CDR3 nucleotides read TGTGCCAGCAGCCTAGGGGCTAGCGGGAGTTTCGCCCCAGAGACCCAGTACTTC. Translating it yields CASSLGASGSFAPETQYF. The variable domain in full, with the rest retrieved from reference TRBV7-9 and TRBJ2-5, is DTGVSQNPRHKITKRGQNVTFRCDPISEHNRLYWYRQTLGQGPEFLTYFQNEAQLEKSRLLSDRFSAERPKGSFSTLEIQRTEQGDSAMYLCASSLGASGSFAPETQYFGPGTRLLVL.

The rearrangement uses TRBV3-1 (or the pseudogene TRBV3-2) and TRBJ1-5; the D gene is possibly TRBD1 (5 bases). This CDR3 spans 16 amino acids. The V end lost 5 bases, the J end lost 6 bases, and 20 bases lay between the germline ends. The V gene's germline CDR1 is LGHDT and CDR2 YNNKEL (reference sequence). The CDR3 nucleotides are TGTGCCAGCAGCTTACGGTCTTCTTGGGGGGGTCAGCCCCAGCATTTT. Translation: CASSLRSSWGGQPQHF.

In DNA form, the CDR3 reads TGTGCCAGTAGTATTTCGGCAGGGGGCAAGCCCCAGCATTTT. Translated, it gives CASSISAGGKPQHF. The chain combines TRBV19 with TRBJ1-5; the match to TRBD1 covers 8 bases. The germline gives CDR1 LNHDA, CDR2 SQIVND (reference sequence). V shed 3 bases and J 8 bases; nucleotides not matched to a gene: 6. The CDR3 runs to 14 residues.

V is TRBV5-1 and J is TRBJ2-7; the match to TRBD2 covers 7 bases. The CDR3 sequence is 12 residues long. Germline CDR1 and CDR2: SGHRS and YFSETQ. V was pared by 0 bases and J by 7 bases, with 1 base of the junction left unmatched. DNA for the CDR3: TGCGCCAGCAGCTTGGTAGCGGGTGAGCAGTACTTC. It translates to CASSLVAGEQYF.

Written as DNA, the CDR3 is TGTGCCTGGAGTCTAACAGGGGTTACTTCACCCCTCCACTTT. Translating gives CAWSLTGVTSPLHF. V usage is TRBV30 and J usage is TRBJ1-6; the match to TRBD1 covers 7 bases. Germline V lookup: CDR1 GTSNPN, CDR2 SVGIG (reference sequence). The CDR3 covers 14 residues. The trim removed 2 bases at V and 9 bases at J, leaving 7 bases unmatched.

This clone occurred a few times. This chain connects TRBV19 to TRBJ1-2; 7 bases align to TRBD1. After removal of 4 bases from V and 2 bases from J, the junction contained 7 bases not matched to a gene. The CDR3 has 15 amino acids. Germline values: CDR1 LNHDA, CDR2 SQIVND (reference sequence). CDR3 loop: CASSRGGQANYGYTF. CDR3 nucleotides: TGTGCCAGTAGTAGAGGAGGACAGGCCAACTATGGCTACACCTTC.

CDR3 coding DNA: TGCGCCAGCAGCTTGGAGGTACAGGTGCGCACCGGGGAGCTGTTTTTT. It yields the protein CASSLEVQVRTGELFF. This sequence joins TRBV5-1 and TRBJ2-2; D possibly corresponds to TRBD1 (5 bases). CDR3 size: 16 residues. Trimming removed 0 bases at V and 4 bases at J, with 13 bases between. Germline assignment: CDR1 SGHRS and CDR2 YFSETQ.

This clone was observed a handful of times. The chain recombines TRBV4-2 with TRBJ1-1, with 7 bases identical to TRBD1. Germline CDR1 reads LGHNA; CDR2 reads YNFKEQ. The V segment lost 4 bases and the J segment 5 bases; nucleotides outside the gene matches: 13. This CDR3 has 16 amino acids. The CDR3 loop is CASSPTLRGVGTEAFF. The CDR3 DNA reads as TGTGCCAGCAGCCCTACGCTCAGGGGGGTGGGGACTGAAGCTTTCTTT.

DNA of the CDR3: TGTGCCATCAGTGTGAATGCCGCGCAGTATTTT. Its translation is CAISVNAAQYF. This chain uses TRBV10-3 with TRBJ2-3; D is ambiguous. Deletions cut 4 bases from V and 10 bases from J, with 9 bases between. CDR3 length: 11 residues. The germline V gene has CDR1 ENHRY and CDR2 SYGVKD.